This T cell receptor (beta chain) was captured in a study of blood T cell repertoires in COVID-19. Whole-study context: Acute-phase and convalescent COVID-19 samples originated in the United States, Italy and Spain.

Trimming removed 6 bases from V and 2 bases from J; junction bases left unmatched: 3. There are 13 residues in the CDR3. Germline lookup yields CDR1 MDHEN and CDR2 SYDVKM. The protocol was immunoSEQ multiplex PCR, while the TCRdb copy is restricted to in-frame clones and leaves out a portion. The sample holds 200,000 to 250,000 clones, 84% seen once. The V and J genes are TRBV28 and TRBJ2-7; 8 positions match TRBD2. Sequencing used peripheral blood. This TCR derives from a man aged 30-40 years with active or convalescent COVID-19. The CDR3 sequence: CASSRGGPYEQYF. CDR3 sequence (DNA): TGTGCCAGCAGCCGGGGGGGTCCCTACGAGCAGTACTTC.